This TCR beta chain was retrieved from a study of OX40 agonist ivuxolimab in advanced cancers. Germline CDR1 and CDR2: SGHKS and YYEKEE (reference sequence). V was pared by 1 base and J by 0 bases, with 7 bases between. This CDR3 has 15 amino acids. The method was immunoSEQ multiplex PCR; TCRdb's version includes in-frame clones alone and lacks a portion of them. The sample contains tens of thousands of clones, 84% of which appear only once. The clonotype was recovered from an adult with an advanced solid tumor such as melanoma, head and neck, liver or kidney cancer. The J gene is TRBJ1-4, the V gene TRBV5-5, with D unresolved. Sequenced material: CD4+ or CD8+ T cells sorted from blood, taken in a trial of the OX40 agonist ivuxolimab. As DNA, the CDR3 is TGTGCCAGCAGCTTGAGGGCCTCAACTAATGAAAAACTGTTTTTT. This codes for CASSLRASTNEKLFF.